Shown below are 22 T cell receptor beta chains from a single sample sequenced in a study of blood T cell repertoires in COVID-19. Produced via immunoSEQ multiplex PCR; TCRdb's table is partial and in-frame only. The table shows tens of thousands of clones, with almost 85% occurring only once. The sample taken for sequencing was peripheral blood. The receptors were sampled from a man aged 70 or older with acute or convalescent COVID-19.

V is TRBV2 and J is TRBJ2-1, with 14 nucleotides matching TRBD2. V lost 4 bases to trimming and J lost 5 bases; unmatched junction nucleotides: 7. The CDR3 runs to 17 residues. CDR1 and CDR2 from the germline V gene are SNHLY and FYNNEI. CDR3 residues: CASSGLAGGPGNNEQFF. Written as DNA, the CDR3 is TGTGCCAGCAGTGGACTAGCGGGAGGGCCGGGCAACAATGAGCAGTTCTTC.

The chain combines TRBV14 with TRBJ2-5, with TRBD2 matching over 9 bases. The V gene's germline CDR1 is SGHDN and CDR2 FVKESK. Trimming removed 4 bases from V and 2 bases from J; junction bases left unmatched: 8. The CDR3 is made up of 16 amino acids. Here the CDR3 reads CASSPLGLAGQETQYF. In DNA, the CDR3 is TGTGCCAGCAGCCCCCTCGGGCTAGCGGGGCAAGAGACCCAGTACTTC. Using reference TRBV14 and TRBJ2-5 for the parts outside the CDR3, the full variable domain is EAGVTQFPSHSVIEKGQTVTLRCDPISGHDNLYWYRRVMGKEIKFLLHFVKESKQDESGMPNNRFLAERTGGTYSTLKVQPAELEDSGVYFCASSPLGLAGQETQYFGPGTRLLVL.

The gene calls are TRBV6-5 and TRBJ1-5, with 7 nucleotides matching TRBD1. The J segment lost 6 bases and the V segment lost 6 bases, leaving 8 bases of the junction unmatched. The CDR3 covers 14 residues. Germline-derived CDR1 and CDR2 are MNHEY and SVGAGI. The CDR3 DNA reads as TGTGCCAGCAGACCAACAGGGGTGGGTCAGCCCCAGCATTTT. Amino acids: CASRPTGVGQPQHF.

With regard to this clone: One end of the junction varies from germline; a read error may be responsible. This chain uses TRBV23-1 with TRBJ1-3; no clear D. TRBV23-1 is designated an ORF whose function remains uncertain. The CDR3 totals 13 residues. CDR3 nucleotide sequence: TGCGCCAGCGGTCAGGCCGATGGAAACACCATATATTTT. This encodes CASGQADGNTIYF.

DNA for the CDR3: TGTGCCAGCTACAGGGTTGGGGACACCGGGGAGCTGTTTTTT. It specifies CASYRVGDTGELFF. This chain links TRBV6-5 with TRBJ2-2; D possibly corresponds to TRBD1 (6 bases). Germline CDR1 reads MNHEY; CDR2 reads SVGAGI. Trimming took off 8 bases at V and 3 bases at J, with 13 bases between the two ends. This CDR3 comprises 14 residues.

This clone was observed a single time. The V call is TRBV18, the J call TRBJ2-7, with TRBD2 as a possible D gene (5 bases). V shed 10 bases and J shed 0 bases, with 13 bases lying between them. The CDR3 contains 13 residues. Germline CDR1 and CDR2: KGHSH and LQKENI. This CDR3 is CATSQTNSYEQYF. The CDR3 nucleotides are TGTGCCACCTCTCAGACTAACTCCTACGAGCAGTACTTC.

The V call is TRBV7-3, the J call TRBJ2-3; a weak D match, TRBD2 (5 bases). Trimming took 2 bases from V and 3 from J, leaving 21 bases between them. This CDR3 contains 18 residues. Germline lookup yields CDR1 SGHTA and CDR2 FQGTGA. The CDR3 coding sequence is TGTGCCAGCAGCTTAGTAGCGTCGGGCAGGAGAGGGACAGATACGCAGTATTTT. It specifies CASSLVASGRRGTDTQYF. Full variable domain (outside the CDR3, taken from reference TRBV7-3 and TRBJ2-3): GAGVSQTPSNKVTEKGKYVELRCDPISGHTALYWYRQSLGQGPEFLIYFQGTGAADDSGLPNDRFFAVRPEGSVSTLKIQRTERGDSAVYLCASSLVASGRRGTDTQYFGPGTRLTVL.

CDR3 in DNA: TGTGCCAGCTCACCACCGTGGCTAGCCGCCGAGACCCAGTACTTC. It encodes CASSPPWLAAETQYF. The chain combines TRBV18 with TRBJ2-5; D is perhaps TRBD2 (5 bases). The germline gives CDR1 KGHSH, CDR2 LQKENI. V lost 0 bases to trimming and J lost 5 bases, with 13 bases between them. The CDR3 extends over 15 amino acids.

This chain links TRBV7-2 with TRBJ2-7; D is possibly TRBD2 (6 bases). Germline lookup yields CDR1 SGHTA and CDR2 FQGNSA. The length of the CDR3 is 13 residues. V lost 7 bases and J 6 bases, leaving 16 bases between the germline ends. For the CDR3, the DNA is TGTGCCAGCAAAAAAGGAGGGCCCGGCGAGCAGTACTTC. Its translation: CASKKGGPGEQYF.

The genes are TRBV14 and TRBJ2-1; 10 bases map to TRBD2. This CDR3 has 16 residues. Unmatched junction bases numbered 9, after V lost 4 bases and J lost 6 bases. CDR1 is SGHDN, CDR2 FVKESK, per germline. This CDR3 is CASSPLAGVNANEQFF. The CDR3 DNA reads as TGTGCCAGCAGCCCGCTAGCGGGAGTAAATGCCAATGAGCAGTTCTTC.

The V gene is TRBV7-2, the J gene TRBJ1-1, with D maybe TRBD1 (5 bases). The CDR3 length is 13 residues. Trimming removed 4 bases from V and 2 bases from J, with 8 bases in between. Per germline, CDR1 SGHTA and CDR2 FQGNSA. CDR3 coding DNA: TGTGCCAGCAGCTCCCAGGGTAACACTGAAGCTTTCTTT. The encoded protein is CASSSQGNTEAFF.

The V gene is TRBV27, the J gene TRBJ2-5; D unresolved. V lost 2 bases and J lost 7, with 11 bases in between. The CDR3 is 13 amino acids. Per germline, CDR1 MNHEY and CDR2 SMNVEV (reference sequence). In DNA, the CDR3 is TGTGCCAGCAGTTTAAATAACCCGGGGACCCAGTACTTC. The encoded protein is CASSLNNPGTQYF.

For this clone: Sequence at one end of the junction differs from germline and may be a read error. This sequence joins TRBV7-7 and TRBJ2-1, with 9 bases aligning to TRBD1. CDR1 and CDR2 from the germline V gene are SSHAT and FNYEAQ (reference sequence). The CDR3 loop spans 15 amino acids. The CDR3 DNA follows: TGTGCTAGCAGCCCATCGTCGGGGACAGGGAATGAGCAGTTCTTC. This gives the protein CASSPSSGTGNEQFF.

This clone was counted only a few times. This rearrangement joins TRBV7-9 to TRBJ1-5, with a weak D call TRBD1 (6 bases). The CDR3 contains 15 residues. Looked up from germline, CDR1 is SEHNR and CDR2 is FQNEAQ (reference sequence). Trimming took 4 bases from V and 5 from J, leaving 15 bases between them. CDR3 DNA: TGTGCCAGCAGCTCCACGGTAGGGGGGGATCAGCCCCAGCATTTT. Translating it yields CASSSTVGGDQPQHF.

V gene TRBV6-5 combines with J gene TRBJ1-2, with D hard to call. Germline values: CDR1 MNHEY, CDR2 SVGAGI. Trimming stripped 6 bases from V and 8 bases from J, with 16 bases between. The length of the CDR3 is 13 residues. As DNA, the CDR3 is TGTGCCAGCAGCCCCGGTTTGTATACCGGCTACACCTTC. Protein sequence: CASSPGLYTGYTF.

CDR3 sequence (DNA): TGTGCCAGCTCCTCGTCGTTCTCTGGGGCCAACGTCCTGACTTTC. It codes for CASSSSFSGANVLTF. This chain uses TRBV18 with TRBJ2-6, with D uncertain. The germline V and J ends were trimmed by 6 bases and 0 bases, with 9 bases remaining between them. In germline, CDR1 is KGHSH, CDR2 LQKENI. The CDR3 is 15 amino acids.

This rearrangement joins TRBV27 to TRBJ2-1; maybe TRBD2 (6 bases). Between the trimmed V and J ends, which lost 6 bases and 11 bases, there was a span of 32 bases. The CDR3 has 18 amino acids. Germline V gives CDR1 MNHEY, CDR2 SMNVEV (reference sequence). In DNA, the CDR3 is TGTGCCAGCAGCACTGATACCTTGAGCCGGCGGGCGGGATCAAAGCAGTTCTTC. Protein sequence: CASSTDTLSRRAGSKQFF.

This clone was observed a single time. The chain is built from TRBV6-2 or TRBV6-3 and TRBJ1-5; 7 nucleotides agree with TRBD1. Unmatched junction bases numbered 7, after V lost 4 bases and J lost 7 bases. This CDR3 has 14 amino acids. CDR1 is MNHEY and CDR2 is SVGEGT in the germline V gene. DNA of the CDR3: TGTGCCAGCAGTTCGAGACAGGGATACCAGCCCCAGCATTTT. Translating it yields CASSSRQGYQPQHF.

In this sample, this clone turned up a few times. V gene TRBV19 combines with J gene TRBJ2-7; 7 nucleotides agree with TRBD2. Germline V gene data show CDR1 as LNHDA and CDR2 as SQIVND (reference sequence). The J segment lost 6 bases and the V segment lost 5 bases, leaving 13 bases of the junction unmatched. The CDR3 sequence is 15 residues long. CDR3 protein: CASSSYGQVAGEQYF. The DNA for the CDR3 is TGTGCCAGTAGTTCATACGGGCAGGTAGCGGGCGAGCAGTACTTC.

The chain carries TRBV6-5 and TRBJ1-5; D might be TRBD1 (6 bases). The CDR3 runs to 14 residues. V dropped 7 bases and J dropped 7 bases, with 17 bases sitting between them. The germline gives CDR1 MNHEY, CDR2 SVGAGI. The CDR3 nucleotides read TGTGCCAGCACAAAGGGGGGGGTAGGGCAGCCCCAGCATTTT. This gives the protein CASTKGGVGQPQHF.

The genes are TRBV18 and TRBJ2-5; tentatively, D is TRBD1 (6 bases). Germline V gives CDR1 KGHSH, CDR2 LQKENI. With 0 bases removed from V and 1 base from J, the gap between germline ends came to 12 bases. The CDR3 consists of 16 residues. In DNA form, the CDR3 reads TGTGCCAGCTCACCACCGGGGGCTGGTGGCCAAGAGACCCAGTACTTC. Its protein product is CASSPPGAGGQETQYF.

V usage is TRBV24-1 and J usage is TRBJ1-2; D is undetermined. V lost 3 bases and J lost 9, with 16 bases in between. The CDR3 contains 14 residues. Germline-derived CDR1 and CDR2 are KGHDR and SFDVKD. CDR3 nucleotide sequence: TGTGCCACCAGTGATGCCTCAACCGAGGGTCGCTACACCTTC. Residues: CATSDASTEGRYTF.